The T cell receptor beta chain under discussion was sequenced for a study of T cells in Graves' hyperthyroidism and ophthalmopathy. Researchers took RNA transcripts and amplified the TCR beta CDR3 regions from them. An initial round of RT-PCR targeting the TCR CDR3 relied on the HTBI primer set. TCRdb itself ran the multiplex PCR reads through MiXCR, one entry per CDR3 protein. The top ten clones hold over 7.5% of a sample with some 720,000 distinct CDR3 sequences, roughly 15% of them seen once. General observations from the study: In the analysis, a 13 V-J model separated ophthalmopathy from stable hyperthyroidism. Clonotypes that were expanded in thyroid above 0.001 mostly appeared in blood too.

Germline lookup yields CDR1 SQVTM and CDR2 ANQGSEA. Deletions cut 4 bases from V and 4 bases from J, with 9 bases between. The CDR3 is made up of 12 amino acids. Comment on this clonotype: Its cognate antigen is unknown.

The sequencing sample was made of blood. This chain uses TRBV29-1 with TRBJ2-3, with a possible D match to TRBD1 (5 bases). The sequence came from a man younger than 30 with Graves' hyperthyroidism. The CDR3 DNA follows: TGCAGCGTTGGGGGCATCTCAGATACGCAGTATTTT. Protein product: CSVGGISDTQYF.